The 14 T cell receptor beta chains reported below all come from one sample, sequenced in a study of blood T cell repertoires in COVID-19. Data came from immunoSEQ multiplex PCR; TCRdb stores just in-frame clones and leaves some out. The data show roughly 64,000 clones, with 80% to 90% seen just once and 3% to 3.5% held by the top ten. The sequenced material came from peripheral blood. The source of these receptors is a man aged 50-60 years with active COVID-19.

The chain combines TRBV18 with TRBJ2-7, with 7 bases identical to TRBD1. CDR3 length: 14 residues. The germline V gene has CDR1 KGHSH and CDR2 LQKENI. The J segment lost 0 bases and the V segment lost 4 bases, leaving 3 bases of the junction unmatched. The CDR3 here is CASSLQGSSYEQYF. The CDR3 DNA is TGTGCCAGCTCACTACAGGGGAGCTCCTACGAGCAGTACTTC.

The chain recombines TRBV3-1 (or the pseudogene TRBV3-2) with TRBJ2-1, with a weak D call TRBD2 (5 bases). The CDR3 consists of 18 residues. Germline CDR1 reads LGHDT; CDR2 reads YNNKEL (reference sequence). V lost 8 bases and J lost 8, with 31 bases in between. CDR3 in amino acids: CASPMRAELHFPEDEQFF. CDR3 sequence (DNA): TGTGCCAGCCCAATGAGGGCGGAGCTACACTTTCCCGAGGATGAGCAGTTCTTC.

The chain links TRBV19 to TRBJ2-6; weak D call: TRBD1 (5 bases). The V end lost 4 bases, the J end lost 0 bases, and 25 bases lay between the germline ends. This CDR3 has 21 amino acids. CDR1 is LNHDA and CDR2 is SQIVND in the germline V gene (reference sequence). In DNA, the CDR3 is TGTGCCAGTAGTACTCCCCTGGGGCAGTCCAGTTTTGGCTCTGGGGCCAACGTCCTGACTTTC. Protein sequence: CASSTPLGQSSFGSGANVLTF.

By share, this clone ranks as medium-sized. The chain has TRBV7-9 and TRBJ1-1; TRBD1 matches at 12 bases. Germline assignment: CDR1 SEHNR and CDR2 FQNEAQ (reference sequence). Trimming at V came to 3 bases and at J to 11 bases, leaving 10 bases not matched to a gene. This CDR3 spans 15 amino acids. The CDR3 loop reads CASSFAGTGGISAFF. The CDR3 DNA sequence: TGTGCCAGCAGCTTTGCCGGGACAGGGGGCATCTCGGCTTTCTTT.

The rearrangement links TRBV5-4 to TRBJ1-1, with 7 bases lining up with TRBD1. The CDR3 is made up of 16 amino acids. Trimming at V came to 2 bases and at J to 0 bases, leaving 7 bases not matched to a gene. Germline assignment: CDR1 SGHNT and CDR2 YYREEE (reference sequence). CDR3 coding DNA: TGTGCCAGCAGCTTCGGGGGACAGTTCATGAACACTGAAGCTTTCTTT. It is translated as CASSFGGQFMNTEAFF.

This chain links TRBV14 with TRBJ2-1; 15 bases agree with TRBD2. Germline V CDR1 and CDR2: SGHDN, FVKESK. This CDR3 spans 16 amino acids. After removal of 5 bases from V and 8 bases from J, the junction contained 7 bases not matched to a gene. CDR3 nucleotides: TGTGCCAGCAGCATACGGACTAGCGGGGGGGCCGATGAGCAGTTCTTC. Translation: CASSIRTSGGADEQFF.

The chain combines TRBV28 with TRBJ2-5, with D maybe TRBD1 (7 bases). Germline CDR1 reads MDHEN; CDR2 reads SYDVKM. The ends were cut back, 6 bases at V and 9 bases at J, with 20 bases in the middle. The CDR3 totals 14 residues. The CDR3 region has the DNA TGTGCCAGCAGCTTTCGAGGGGGCGGGATGGCCCAGTACTTC. This sequence encodes CASSFRGGGMAQYF.

The CDR3 nucleotides are TGTGCCAGCAGTTACCGGGAGAGGGCTAATGAGCAGTTCTTC. Its protein is CASSYRERANEQFF. The chain employs TRBV6-2 or TRBV6-3 and TRBJ2-1; a possible D gene is TRBD2 (6 bases). Germline lookup yields CDR1 MNHEY and CDR2 SVGEGT. Trimming removed 2 bases at V and 7 bases at J, with 12 bases between. This CDR3 has 14 residues.

V is TRBV27 and J is TRBJ1-5, with 9 bases identical to TRBD1. The CDR3 loop spans 12 amino acids. Germline CDR1 and CDR2: MNHEY and SMNVEV (reference sequence). Losses at the gene ends were 6 bases for V and 6 bases for J; bases not matched to a gene: 0. DNA for the CDR3: TGTGCCAGCAGGACAGGGGGTCAGCCCCAGCATTTT. It is translated as CASRTGGQPQHF.

The chain recombines TRBV15 with TRBJ2-3, with D possibly being TRBD1 (6 bases). V lost 8 bases and J 2 bases, leaving 14 bases between the germline ends. The CDR3 has 14 residues. Per the germline V gene, CDR1 is LNHNV and CDR2 is YYDKDF (reference sequence). The CDR3 is CATEGQTTTDTQYF. The CDR3 nucleotides are TGTGCCACCGAGGGACAAACAACCACAGATACGCAGTATTTT.

Details on this clone: Other DNA sequences of this sample code for an identical CDR3. This sequence joins TRBV9 and TRBJ2-2, with D uncertain. The CDR3 extends over 13 amino acids. In germline, CDR1 is SGDLS, CDR2 YYNGEE. V was clipped by 0 bases and J by 3 bases, with 3 bases between them. The CDR3 sequence: CASSVAYTGELFF. CDR3 nucleotide sequence: TGTGCCAGCAGCGTAGCCTACACCGGGGAGCTGTTTTTT.

This rearrangement joins TRBV15 to TRBJ2-7; 9 bases are a match to TRBD1. J gave up 0 bases and V 6 bases, and 9 bases lay outside the gene matches. This CDR3 comprises 16 residues. Germline V CDR1 and CDR2: LNHNV, YYDKDF (reference sequence). CDR3 coding DNA: TGTGCCACCAGGAGGGGACAGGGTAGGGGCTCCTACGAGCAGTACTTC. Translating it yields CATRRGQGRGSYEQYF.

The chain joins TRBV7-6 to TRBJ1-1; possibly TRBD1 for D (5 bases). V shed 5 bases and J shed 10 bases, with 20 bases lying between them. The CDR3 covers 14 residues. Germline CDR1 reads SGHVS; CDR2 reads FNYEAQ. CDR3 coding DNA: TGTGCCAGCAGCCTGACGGGGGAGGTGTCTGTAGCTTTCTTT. Residues: CASSLTGEVSVAFF.

The genes are TRBV5-4 and TRBJ1-4; 7 bases match TRBD1. Germline CDR1 SGHNT, CDR2 YYREEE (reference sequence). V shed 5 bases, J shed 2 bases, and the junction held 6 bases outside the gene matches. The CDR3 runs to 15 residues. The CDR3 DNA reads as TGTGCCAGCAGTTCGGACAGGCCCACTAATGAAAAACTGTTTTTT. This sequence encodes CASSSDRPTNEKLFF.